One sample yielded the 14 T cell receptor beta chains listed below, sequenced in a study of identical twins. MiXCR, applied by TCRdb to the 5' RACE reads, yields one record per CDR3 protein. The sample lists 300,000 to 400,000 distinct CDR3 sequences; 8.5% to 10% were seen once. Sequencing used naive T cells sorted from blood. Receptors originate from a woman aged 50 to 60 in good health.

This clonotype was seen a handful of times. The chain recombines TRBV5-1 with TRBJ1-4, with TRBD1 matching over 7 bases. The CDR3 totals 19 residues. Unmatched junction bases numbered 22, after V lost 5 bases and J lost 6 bases. CDR1 and CDR2 (germline): SGHRS, YFSETQ. In DNA, the CDR3 is TGCGCCAGCAGTCTAGTGGCAGGGGGAAAGTCGATCCTGTATGAAAAACTGTTTTTT. Protein: CASSLVAGGKSILYEKLFF.

This clonotype was detected a few times. V gene TRBV14 combines with J gene TRBJ2-7; TRBD2 matches at 8 bases. The CDR3 runs to 14 residues. Germline loops: CDR1 SGHDN, CDR2 FVKESK. V dropped 4 bases and J dropped 6; count of bases not matched to a gene: 8. CDR3: CASSRPGLAGEQYF. CDR3 sequence (DNA): TGTGCCAGCAGCCGCCCGGGCCTAGCGGGCGAGCAGTACTTC.

This clonotype came up many times. This chain joins TRBV5-1 and TRBJ2-3; D unresolved. V was trimmed by 2 bases and J by 2 bases, leaving 3 bases between them. The CDR3 covers 12 residues. Germline V gene sequence: CDR1 SGHRS, CDR2 YFSETQ. The CDR3 sequence: CASSFFTDTQYF. The CDR3 DNA reads TGCGCCAGCAGCTTCTTCACAGATACGCAGTATTTT. The full variable domain, completed using reference TRBV5-1 and TRBJ2-3, is KAGVTQTPRYLIKTRGQQVTLSCSPISGHRSVSWYQQTPGQGLQFLFEYFSETQRNKGNFPGRFSGRQFSNSRSEMNVSTLELGDSALYLCASSFFTDTQYFGPGTRLTVL.

The chain joins TRBV5-1 to TRBJ1-1; 7 nucleotides align to TRBD1. From germline, CDR1 is SGHRS and CDR2 YFSETQ. Trimming took 4 bases from V and 0 from J; bases not matched to a gene: 9. CDR3 length: 16 amino acids. The chain's CDR3 is CASSPYRTGLNTEAFF. The CDR3 DNA reads as TGCGCCAGCAGCCCTTACAGGACAGGACTGAACACTGAAGCTTTCTTT.

As for this clonotype: Because the CDR3 is missing its conserved closing phenylalanine or tryptophan, this is likely a read error. This chain joins TRBV7-3 and TRBJ1-6; 7 nucleotides agree with TRBD1. Looked up from germline, CDR1 is SGHTA and CDR2 is FQGTGA. The CDR3 runs to 14 residues. V was clipped by 3 bases and J by 10 bases; unmatched bases: 6. The DNA of the CDR3 is TGTGCCAGCAGCTTGACAGGGTCAGACTCACCCCTCCACTCT. The encoded protein is CASSLTGSDSPLHS.

In its sample, this clonotype was seen a few times. The chain combines TRBV6-9 with TRBJ1-5; D not resolved. V lost 4 bases to trimming and J lost 2 bases, with 9 bases between them. Germline CDR1 MNHGY, CDR2 SVAAGI. This CDR3 comprises 14 residues. The CDR3, as DNA: TGTGCCAGCAGTTCCAGGCCTCGCAATCAGCCCCAGCATTTT. Translating gives CASSSRPRNQPQHF.

This clonotype was counted a few times. This rearrangement joins TRBV10-3 to TRBJ2-3; tentative D call: TRBD2 (6 bases). Germline values: CDR1 ENHRY, CDR2 SYGVKD. The CDR3 is made up of 16 amino acids. V shed 5 bases and J shed 0 bases, with 15 bases lying between them. CDR3 sequence: CAISFGFGSSTDTQYF. The CDR3 region has the DNA TGTGCCATCAGTTTCGGTTTCGGGAGTAGCACAGATACGCAGTATTTT.

This clonotype was seen at least ten times. V usage is TRBV12-3 or TRBV12-4 and J usage is TRBJ2-3, with D unresolved. This CDR3 is built from 12 residues. V lost 3 bases, J lost 4 bases, and 5 bases lay in between. The CDR3 nucleotides are TGTGCCAGCAGTTTTGGGTCAGATACGCAGTATTTT. Translated, it gives CASSFGSDTQYF.

The chain links TRBV20-1 to TRBJ2-1; TRBD1 matches 8 bases. The germline CDR1 and CDR2 sequences are DFQATT and SNEGSKA (reference sequence). Trimming at V came to 3 bases and at J to 4 bases, leaving 8 bases not matched to a gene. This CDR3 region has 15 residues. The chain's CDR3 is CSASLGRGPYNEQFF. In nucleotides, the CDR3 is TGCAGTGCTAGCCTTGGCAGGGGGCCTTACAATGAGCAGTTCTTC.

This clonotype was recorded many times. The CDR3 region has the DNA TGTGCCAGCAGTTTTTCACCCGGGGACAGGGACCCAGATACGCAGTATTTT. Its protein is CASSFSPGDRDPDTQYF. This sequence joins TRBV12-3 or TRBV12-4 and TRBJ2-3; 9 nucleotides line up with TRBD1. J gave up 4 bases and V 3 bases, and 11 bases lay outside the gene matches. CDR3 length equals 17 residues.

V is TRBV12-3 or TRBV12-4 and J is TRBJ2-6, with D perhaps matching TRBD2 (6 bases). The ends were cut back, 6 bases at V and 0 bases at J, with 12 bases in the middle. CDR3 length: 16 amino acids. The CDR3 protein is CASSTRLDSGANVLTF. The CDR3 bases are TGTGCCAGCAGCACGAGACTAGACTCTGGGGCCAACGTCCTGACTTTC.

This clonotype was seen a handful of times. This rearrangement joins TRBV7-2 to TRBJ2-1; no definite D call. Germline V gene sequence: CDR1 SGHTA, CDR2 FQGNSA. CDR3 length: 12 residues. V lost 7 bases and J lost 6, with 10 bases in between. CDR3 residues: CASTRATNEQFF. The CDR3 nucleotides are TGTGCCAGCACCCGTGCGACCAATGAGCAGTTCTTC.

The table lists this clonotype with many counts. The chain couples TRBV20-1 to TRBJ2-1, with a tentative D call TRBD1 (6 bases). The CDR3 is 15 amino acids. V gave up 0 bases and J gave up 3 bases, with 12 bases separating them. The germline V gene has CDR1 DFQATT and CDR2 SNEGSKA (reference sequence). CDR3 residues: CSAREAGVGYNEQFF. CDR3 DNA sequence: TGCAGTGCTAGAGAGGCAGGGGTTGGCTACAATGAGCAGTTCTTC.

This clonotype appeared a few times. This chain links TRBV29-1 with TRBJ2-7; 9 bases are a match to TRBD1. The length of the CDR3 is 16 residues. Germline assignment: CDR1 SQVTM and CDR2 ANQGSEA. With V trimmed by 2 bases and J by 9 bases, 17 bases remained unmatched. The CDR3 loop reads CSVEFSAGQGPAWQYV. The CDR3, as DNA: TGCAGCGTTGAATTTTCGGCGGGACAGGGTCCCGCCTGGCAGTACGTC.